Listed here are 6 T cell receptor beta chains from one sample, sequenced in a study of control samples from healthy donors and cancer patients. Assay used: immunoSEQ multiplex PCR; TCRdb lists only in-frame clones, some missing. The sample data list around 190,000 clones. The material sequenced was blood. The receptors originated from a woman aged 25 to 39 in good health.

The V and J genes are TRBV7-2 and TRBJ1-2, with 7 bases matching TRBD1. Germline values: CDR1 SGHTA, CDR2 FQGNSA. After removal of 5 bases from V and 0 bases from J, the junction contained 6 bases not matched to a gene. This CDR3 contains 15 residues. This CDR3 reads CASSPRGQTNYGYTF. The CDR3 nucleotides are TGTGCCAGCAGCCCACGGGGACAGACTAACTATGGCTACACCTTC.

V is TRBV4-1 and J is TRBJ2-5; D gene unclear. Trimming left V 4 bases short and J 1 base short, with 16 bases between. Germline CDR1 and CDR2: MGHRA and YSYEKL. The length of the CDR3 is 16 residues. Here the CDR3 reads CASSPMGLVVQETQYF. The DNA of the CDR3 is TGCGCCAGCAGCCCAATGGGTCTAGTGGTCCAAGAGACCCAGTACTTC.

This sequence joins TRBV5-1 and TRBJ1-4; no definite D call. The CDR3 is 13 residues long. Trimming removed 3 bases from V and 8 bases from J, with 11 bases in between. Germline V gene data show CDR1 as SGHRS and CDR2 as YFSETQ. As DNA, the CDR3 is TGCGCCAGCAGCTCGGCCCCGAAAGAAAAACTGTTTTTT. Protein product: CASSSAPKEKLFF.

V usage is TRBV5-4 and J usage is TRBJ1-1; 9 bases align to TRBD1. Germline lookup yields CDR1 SGHNT and CDR2 YYREEE (reference sequence). This CDR3 has 13 residues. The V segment lost 4 bases and the J segment 10 bases; nucleotides outside the gene matches: 8. The CDR3 loop is CASSPGQGRSAFF. CDR3 bases: TGTGCCAGCAGCCCGGGACAGGGTAGATCAGCTTTCTTT.

The chain employs TRBV15 and TRBJ1-2; TRBD1 matches at 7 bases. The germline CDR1 and CDR2 sequences are LNHNV and YYDKDF (reference sequence). With 0 bases clipped from V and 8 bases from J, the junction kept 6 bases outside the gene matches. The CDR3 totals 14 residues. The CDR3 region is CATSRDRRGSGYTF. The CDR3 nucleotides read TGTGCCACCAGCAGAGATCGCAGGGGGAGCGGCTACACCTTC.

The V and J genes are TRBV4-2 and TRBJ1-5; D is unclear. V gave up 1 base and J gave up 4 bases, with 14 bases separating them. Germline CDR1 LGHNA, CDR2 YNFKEQ. This CDR3 spans 16 amino acids. The CDR3 sequence is CASSQGGQLKNQPQHF. The CDR3 DNA reads as TGTGCCAGCAGCCAAGGCGGGCAGCTGAAAAATCAGCCCCAGCATTTT.